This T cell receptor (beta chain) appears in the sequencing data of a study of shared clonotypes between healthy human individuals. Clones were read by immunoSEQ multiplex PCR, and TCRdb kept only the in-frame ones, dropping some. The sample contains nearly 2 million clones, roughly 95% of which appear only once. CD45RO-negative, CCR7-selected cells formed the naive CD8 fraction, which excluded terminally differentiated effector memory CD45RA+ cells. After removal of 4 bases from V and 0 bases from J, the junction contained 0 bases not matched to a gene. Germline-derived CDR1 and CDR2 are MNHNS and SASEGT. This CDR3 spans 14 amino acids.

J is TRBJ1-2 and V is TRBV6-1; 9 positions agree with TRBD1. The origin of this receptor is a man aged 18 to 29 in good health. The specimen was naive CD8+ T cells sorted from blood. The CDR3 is CASSGDRANYGYTF. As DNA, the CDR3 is TGTGCCAGCAGTGGGGACAGGGCTAACTATGGCTACACCTTC.